One and the same sample provided the 24 T cell receptor beta chains below, sequenced in a study of cytomegalovirus exposure and HLA in healthy donors (dated by TCRdb to between 2016 and 2019). Libraries were prepared through the immunoSEQ multiplex PCR assay. A mixture of 60 forward primers for TCR Vbeta segments and 13 reverse primers for TCR Jbeta segments was used in the multiplex PCR. The table was pulled from immuneACCESS by TCRdb, which kept in-frame rearrangements only. Such tables lose some clones; where checked, under half of the loss comes from unresolved V genes, and the rest has no known cause. In all, the sample holds about 130,000 clones, and around three quarters of those were seen once. Roughly 2.7% of the sample is in the top ten clones. Sequencing used PBMCs. These receptors came from a woman aged 55 to 70 in good health and CMV-seropositive.

V is TRBV15 and J is TRBJ2-7, with a weak D call TRBD2 (5 bases). With 8 bases removed from V and 2 bases from J, the gap between germline ends came to 16 bases. The germline gives CDR1 LNHNV, CDR2 YYDKDF (reference sequence). The CDR3 covers 14 residues. The CDR3 loop is CATERALGAYEQYF. CDR3 DNA: TGTGCCACCGAAAGGGCCCTCGGGGCCTACGAGCAGTACTTC.

This clone has more than one count but fewer than ten. The V and J genes are TRBV27 and TRBJ2-5, with 7 bases aligning to TRBD2. J was trimmed by 5 bases and V by 0 bases; bases with no gene match: 3. CDR1 and CDR2 from the germline V gene are MNHEY and SMNVEV (reference sequence). CDR3 length: 14 amino acids. The CDR3 here is CASSLSWGGETQYF. The CDR3 coding sequence is TGTGCCAGCAGTTTATCGTGGGGGGGGGAGACCCAGTACTTC.

V is TRBV19 and J is TRBJ1-1; D may be TRBD1 (5 bases). V gave up 5 bases and J gave up 3 bases, with 13 bases separating them. This CDR3 is built from 14 residues. Germline CDR1 and CDR2: LNHDA and SQIVND (reference sequence). The chain's CDR3 is CASSARGSDTEAFF. CDR3 nucleotides: TGTGCCAGTAGTGCCCGGGGGAGTGACACTGAAGCTTTCTTT. Full variable domain (remainder filled in from reference TRBV19 and TRBJ1-1): DGGITQSPKYLFRKEGQNVTLSCEQNLNHDAMYWYRQDPGQGLRLIYYSQIVNDFQKGDIAEGYSVSREKKESFPLTVTSAQKNPTAFYLCASSARGSDTEAFFGQGTRLTVV.

This chain links TRBV13 with TRBJ1-1, with TRBD1 matching over 9 bases. The V and J ends lost 4 bases and 6 bases, in that order; junction bases with no gene match: 9. This CDR3 comprises 15 residues. Germline CDR1 reads PRHDT; CDR2 reads FYEKMQ (reference sequence). The CDR3 spells CASSSFSGTGPEAFF. As DNA, the CDR3 is TGTGCCAGCAGCTCTTTCTCCGGGACAGGGCCTGAAGCTTTCTTT. Full variable domain (rest looked up from reference TRBV13 and TRBJ1-1): AAGVIQSPRHLIKEKRETATLKCYPIPRHDTVYWYQQGPGQDPQFLISFYEKMQSDKGSIPDRFSAQQFSDYHSELNMSSLELGDSALYFCASSSFSGTGPEAFFGQGTRLTVV.

V and J are TRBV6-5 and TRBJ2-7; TRBD1 agrees at 8 bases. The V gene end was trimmed by 6 bases and the J gene end by 0 bases; junction bases not matched to a gene: 7. Germline CDR1 and CDR2: MNHEY and SVGAGI. This CDR3 has 15 residues. CDR3 DNA sequence: TGTGCCAGCAGCGAGGGACAGGTCCTCTCCTACGAGCAGTACTTC. As protein: CASSEGQVLSYEQYF.

The rearrangement joins TRBV6-5 to TRBJ1-1; TRBD1 matches 10 bases. Germline CDR1 and CDR2: MNHEY and SVGAGI. The CDR3 has 14 residues. The V gene end was trimmed by 6 bases and the J gene end by 7 bases; junction bases not matched to a gene: 8. The CDR3 protein is CASSPDRGRGEAFF. CDR3 sequence (DNA): TGTGCCAGCAGCCCTGACAGGGGGCGAGGTGAAGCTTTCTTT.

The V call is TRBV7-2, the J call TRBJ2-2; 11 bases align to TRBD2. The CDR3 extends over 18 amino acids. Germline CDR1 and CDR2: SGHTA and FQGNSA. With V trimmed by 1 base and J by 1 base, 5 bases remained unmatched. The CDR3 DNA is TGTGCCAGCAGCTTAGTTAGGCTAGCGGGGGGGAACACCGGGGAGCTGTTTTTT. Translating it yields CASSLVRLAGGNTGELFF.

The V and J genes are TRBV5-8 and TRBJ1-2; D may be TRBD1 (6 bases). The CDR3 covers 15 residues. Germline-derived CDR1 and CDR2 are SGHTS and YDEGEE. The germline V and J ends were trimmed by 4 bases and 4 bases, with 17 bases remaining between them. The CDR3: CASSLSTGNRYGYTF. The CDR3 DNA follows: TGTGCCAGCAGCCTATCGACAGGAAATCGCTATGGCTACACCTTC.

The chain joins TRBV28 to TRBJ1-1; D uncertain. CDR3 length: 11 amino acids. V lost 7 bases, J lost 3 bases, and 6 bases lay in between. CDR1 is MDHEN, CDR2 SYDVKM, per germline. As DNA, the CDR3 is TGTGCCAGCATCCTGTACACTGAAGCTTTCTTT. Encoded protein: CASILYTEAFF.

V is TRBV7-9 and J is TRBJ2-1, with 13 bases matching TRBD2. J gave up 7 bases and V 5 bases, and 5 bases lay outside the gene matches. CDR1 and CDR2 from the germline V gene are SEHNR and FQNEAQ (reference sequence). CDR3 length equals 15 residues. The CDR3 DNA follows: TGTGCCAGCAGCCGCCCGGGACTAGCGGGGAATGAGCAGTTCTTC. Amino acids: CASSRPGLAGNEQFF.

The rearrangement links TRBV7-9 to TRBJ1-1; D is ambiguous. Germline V CDR1 and CDR2: SEHNR, FQNEAQ (reference sequence). CDR3 size: 12 residues. Trimming left V 4 bases short and J 7 bases short, with 10 bases between. The CDR3 sequence is CASSSPLREAFF. The CDR3 region has the DNA TGTGCCAGCAGCTCGCCGTTGCGTGAAGCTTTCTTT.

This CDR3 is CASSPSGTASYGYTF. In nucleotides, the CDR3 is TGTGCCAGCTCACCTTCCGGGACAGCTTCCTATGGCTACACCTTC. The genes are TRBV18 and TRBJ1-2; 7 bases map to TRBD1. The V gene end was trimmed by 3 bases and the J gene end by 4 bases; junction bases not matched to a gene: 8. Per the germline V gene, CDR1 is KGHSH and CDR2 is LQKENI. The CDR3 sequence is 15 residues long.

J is TRBJ1-6 and V is TRBV2; 8 nucleotides agree with TRBD1. CDR1 is SNHLY and CDR2 is FYNNEI in the germline V gene. Germline trimming cut 7 bases from V and 5 bases from J; bases unmatched to any gene: 7. The CDR3 length is 15 residues. The DNA of the CDR3 is TGTGCCAGCACCGGACAGGGCTTGAATAATTCACCCCTCCACTTT. Its protein is CASTGQGLNNSPLHF.

The J gene is TRBJ1-1, the V gene TRBV5-1; no definite D call. Germline values: CDR1 SGHRS, CDR2 YFSETQ. Trimming stripped 4 bases from V and 0 bases from J, with 4 bases between. The length of the CDR3 is 12 residues. The CDR3 sequence is CASSLLNTEAFF. CDR3 sequence (DNA): TGCGCCAGCAGCCTCTTGAACACTGAAGCTTTCTTT.

This clone occurred a few times. The chain combines TRBV9 with TRBJ2-7; TRBD1 aligns across 8 bases. Germline trimming cut 0 bases from V and 6 bases from J; bases unmatched to any gene: 8. Germline V gives CDR1 SGDLS, CDR2 YYNGEE. The CDR3 spans 15 residues. The DNA of the CDR3 is TGTGCCAGCAGCGTAGTTACAGGGGGGTTCAGCGAGCAGTACTTC. Encoded protein: CASSVVTGGFSEQYF. The full variable domain, rest sourced from reference TRBV9 and TRBJ2-7, is DSGVTQTPKHLITATGQRVTLRCSPRSGDLSVYWYQQSLDQGLQFLIQYYNGEERAKGNILERFSAQQFPDLHSELNLSSLELGDSALYFCASSVVTGGFSEQYFGPGTRLTVT.

The chain is built from TRBV6-1 and TRBJ1-2, with 9 bases matching TRBD1. V was pared by 4 bases and J by 7 bases, with 13 bases of the junction left unmatched. Germline V gene lookup returns CDR1 MNHNS and CDR2 SASEGT. This CDR3 has 16 residues. The DNA of the CDR3 is TGTGCCAGCAGTGCAAAAGGGACAGGGAGACGGGGTGGCTACACCTTC. Amino acids: CASSAKGTGRRGGYTF.

The chain combines TRBV25-1 with TRBJ1-1, with D tentatively TRBD1 (6 bases). This CDR3 region has 14 residues. CDR1 and CDR2 from the germline V gene are MGHDK and SYGVNS. V lost 2 bases to trimming and J lost 4 bases, with 11 bases between them. The CDR3 nucleotides are TGTGCCAGCAGTGAAGGGGGCCGGAGCACTGAAGCTTTCTTT. Encoded protein: CASSEGGRSTEAFF.

The gene calls are TRBV6-5 and TRBJ2-2, with a weak D call TRBD1 (6 bases). The germline gives CDR1 MNHEY, CDR2 SVGAGI. V shed 2 bases and J shed 13 bases, with 14 bases lying between them. CDR3 length: 13 amino acids. In DNA, the CDR3 is TGTGCCAGCAGTTACAAGCAGAGCAGGGGGCTGTTTTTT. Its translation is CASSYKQSRGLFF.

There are a few counts of this clone. The chain has TRBV18 and TRBJ1-1; the D gene is possibly TRBD1 (5 bases). Germline assignment: CDR1 KGHSH and CDR2 LQKENI. Trimming stripped 6 bases from V and 5 bases from J, with 13 bases between. The CDR3 sequence is 13 residues long. CDR3 region: CASSPSQETEAFF. The CDR3 DNA reads as TGTGCCAGCTCCCCATCACAGGAGACTGAAGCTTTCTTT.

The table lists this clone with a few counts. This chain links TRBV7-3 with TRBJ1-5, with D tentatively TRBD1 (5 bases). CDR1 and CDR2 (germline): SGHTA, FQGTGA. V lost 5 bases and J lost 6, with 11 bases in between. The CDR3 has 13 amino acids. Here the CDR3 DNA reads TGTGCCAGCAGCCCCGACGACAGTCAGCCCCAGCATTTT. It translates to CASSPDDSQPQHF.

A single count supports this clone. The rearrangement links TRBV9 to TRBJ1-5; 8 positions match TRBD1. Germline CDR1 SGDLS, CDR2 YYNGEE. With 2 bases clipped from V and 7 bases from J, the junction kept 8 bases outside the gene matches. This CDR3 spans 15 amino acids. The CDR3 DNA follows: TGTGCCAGCAGCGTCCTTCCCGACAGGGGACAGCCCCAGCATTTT. This sequence encodes CASSVLPDRGQPQHF. Full variable domain (outside the CDR3, taken from reference TRBV9 and TRBJ1-5): DSGVTQTPKHLITATGQRVTLRCSPRSGDLSVYWYQQSLDQGLQFLIQYYNGEERAKGNILERFSAQQFPDLHSELNLSSLELGDSALYFCASSVLPDRGQPQHFGDGTRLSIL.

The chain has TRBV9 and TRBJ1-2; the match to TRBD1 covers 7 bases. Per germline, CDR1 SGDLS and CDR2 YYNGEE. CDR3 length: 14 amino acids. Trimming removed 3 bases from V and 8 bases from J; junction bases left unmatched: 10. The CDR3 protein is CASSGQQGIRGYTF. The CDR3 nucleotides are TGTGCCAGCAGCGGCCAACAGGGGATTCGGGGCTACACCTTC.

Here the CDR3 reads CASSRDLAKNIQYF. The CDR3 coding sequence is TGCGCCAGCTCCAGGGATCTAGCCAAAAACATTCAGTACTTC. The chain recombines TRBV4-1 with TRBJ2-4; D is perhaps TRBD1 (5 bases). This CDR3 has 14 amino acids. V was trimmed by 8 bases and J by 0 bases, leaving 11 bases between them. Germline V gene lookup returns CDR1 MGHRA and CDR2 YSYEKL.

This clone was detected a few times. The chain has TRBV6-5 and TRBJ1-6; TRBD1 matches 8 bases. The CDR3 is 15 residues long. CDR1 is MNHEY, CDR2 SVGAGI, per germline. The ends lost 5 bases at V and 10 bases at J; junction bases unmatched: 10. CDR3 protein: CASSPSETGASPLHF. The CDR3 nucleotides read TGTGCCAGCAGTCCCTCCGAGACAGGGGCATCACCCCTCCACTTT.